Listed below are T cell receptor beta chains from one sample, sequenced in a study of metastatic and nonmetastatic thyroid tumors. TCRdb re-analyzed the PCR reads using MiXCR. The repertoire consists of roughly 30,000 clones, with about 20% occurring once and the leading ten covering about 10%. The source material was blood. The origin of the receptors is a female donor with papillary thyroid cancer or a benign thyroid nodule (not recorded which). Some clones in this sample may be carry-over from other donors' samples. Each CDR3 is given with its conserved first and last residue. The order of the fields is clone size, V gene, CDR3 protein. The size field is filled for only some rows; it gives once, few, many or a size class.

size: .
V: TRBV15
CDR3: CATTLWGQGEIYCYTF

size: few
V: TRBV6-1
CDR3: CASSDLQLVLYYEQYF

size: few
V: TRBV5-4
CDR3: CASSPAPNSPLHF

size: many
V: TRBV20-1
CDR3: CSASERQGNSNEKLFF

size: many
V: TRBV7-8
CDR3: CASSLAATGFYEQYF

size: .
V: TRBV20-1
CDR3: CSTDPGGNTGELFF

size: many
V: TRBV19
CDR3: CASSMKPSGSHGTDTQYF

size: .
V: TRBV19
CDR3: CASSVGLNTEAFF

size: many
V: TRBV27
CDR3: CASSRTSGSRGTDTQYF

size: .
V: TRBV5-4
CDR3: CASSWGRQLKNTGELFF

size: many
V: TRBV7-3
CDR3: CASSLTSLGSGANVLTF

size: few
V: TRBV19
CDR3: CASSPTGCNQPHHF

size: many
V: TRBV24-1
CDR3: CATSDAVGAQETQYF

size: many
V: TRBV6-1
CDR3: CAGSSMTRSTYEQYF

size: once
V: TRBV7-7
CDR3: CASSLGLSEIREQFF

size: many
V: TRBV6-1
CDR3: CASSEMKGNTGELFF

size: many
V: TRBV7-6
CDR3: CASSLVAGGEAFF

size: medium-sized
V: TRBV27
CDR3: CASSLTGSYGYTF

size: few
V: TRBV9
CDR3: CASSVAGTSGGGETQYF

size: many
V: TRBV30
CDR3: CAWSTQVNEKLFF